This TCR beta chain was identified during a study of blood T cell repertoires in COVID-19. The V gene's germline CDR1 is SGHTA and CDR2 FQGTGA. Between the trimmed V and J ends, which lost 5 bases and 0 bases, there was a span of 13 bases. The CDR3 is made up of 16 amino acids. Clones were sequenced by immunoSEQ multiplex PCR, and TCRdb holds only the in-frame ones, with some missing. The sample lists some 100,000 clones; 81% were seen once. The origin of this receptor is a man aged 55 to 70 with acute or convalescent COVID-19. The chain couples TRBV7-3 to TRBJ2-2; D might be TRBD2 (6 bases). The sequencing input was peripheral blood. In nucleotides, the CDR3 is TGTGCCAGCAGCCCGCGACTAGTTTCGAACACCGGGGAGCTGTTTTTT. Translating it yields CASSPRLVSNTGELFF. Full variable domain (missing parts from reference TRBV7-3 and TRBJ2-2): GAGVSQTPSNKVTEKGKYVELRCDPISGHTALYWYRQSLGQGPEFLIYFQGTGAADDSGLPNDRFFAVRPEGSVSTLKIQRTERGDSAVYLCASSPRLVSNTGELFFGEGSRLTVL.